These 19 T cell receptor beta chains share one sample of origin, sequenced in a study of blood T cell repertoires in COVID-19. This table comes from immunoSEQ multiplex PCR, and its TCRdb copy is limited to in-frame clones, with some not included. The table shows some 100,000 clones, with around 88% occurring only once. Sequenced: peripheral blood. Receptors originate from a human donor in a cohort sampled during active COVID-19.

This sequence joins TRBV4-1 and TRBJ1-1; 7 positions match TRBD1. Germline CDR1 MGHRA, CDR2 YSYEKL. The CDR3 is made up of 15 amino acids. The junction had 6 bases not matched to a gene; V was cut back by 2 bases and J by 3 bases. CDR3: CASSQNLGTDTEAFF. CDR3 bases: TGCGCCAGCAGCCAAAACCTTGGGACAGACACTGAAGCTTTCTTT.

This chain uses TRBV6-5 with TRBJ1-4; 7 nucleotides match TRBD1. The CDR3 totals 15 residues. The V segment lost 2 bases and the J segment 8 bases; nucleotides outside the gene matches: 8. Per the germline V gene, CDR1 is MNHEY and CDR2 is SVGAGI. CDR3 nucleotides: TGTGCCAGCAGTTACCTGACAGGGTCTGACGAAAAACTGTTTTTT. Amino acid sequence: CASSYLTGSDEKLFF.

Here the CDR3 reads CASSPYRVHGYTF. The CDR3 DNA is TGTGCCAGCAGCCCCTACAGGGTTCATGGCTACACCTTC. The chain combines TRBV7-2 with TRBJ1-2; tentative D call: TRBD1 (6 bases). Trimming removed 5 bases at V and 6 bases at J, with 13 bases between. CDR3 size: 13 residues. Germline V CDR1 and CDR2: SGHTA, FQGNSA.

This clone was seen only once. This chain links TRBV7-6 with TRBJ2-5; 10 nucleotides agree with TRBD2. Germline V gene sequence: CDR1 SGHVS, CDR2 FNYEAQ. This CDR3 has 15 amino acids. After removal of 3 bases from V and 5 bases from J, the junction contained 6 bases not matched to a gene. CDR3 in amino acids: CASSFGLAERETQYF. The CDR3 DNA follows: TGTGCCAGCAGCTTCGGACTAGCGGAGAGGGAGACCCAGTACTTC.

The CDR3 DNA is TGTGCCATCGGGGACAGTATGAACACTGAAGCTTTCTTT. The encoded protein is CAIGDSMNTEAFF. This chain joins TRBV7-9 and TRBJ1-1; 7 nucleotides align to TRBD1. CDR1 and CDR2 (germline): SEHNR, FQNEAQ (reference sequence). This CDR3 is 13 amino acids long. Trimming removed 10 bases from V and 0 bases from J; junction bases left unmatched: 5.

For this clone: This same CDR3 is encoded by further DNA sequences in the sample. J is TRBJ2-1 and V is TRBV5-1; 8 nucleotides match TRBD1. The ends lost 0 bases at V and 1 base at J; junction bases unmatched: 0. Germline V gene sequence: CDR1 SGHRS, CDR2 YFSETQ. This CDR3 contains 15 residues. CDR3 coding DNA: TGCGCCAGCAGCTTGGGACAGGGGTCCTACAATGAGCAGTTCTTC. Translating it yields CASSLGQGSYNEQFF.

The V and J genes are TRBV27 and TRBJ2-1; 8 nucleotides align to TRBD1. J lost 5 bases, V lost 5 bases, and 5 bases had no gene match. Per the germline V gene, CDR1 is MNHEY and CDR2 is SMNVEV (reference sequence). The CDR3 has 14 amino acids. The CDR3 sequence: CASSPGQGHNEQFF. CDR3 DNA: TGTGCCAGCAGTCCCGGACAGGGCCACAATGAGCAGTTCTTC.

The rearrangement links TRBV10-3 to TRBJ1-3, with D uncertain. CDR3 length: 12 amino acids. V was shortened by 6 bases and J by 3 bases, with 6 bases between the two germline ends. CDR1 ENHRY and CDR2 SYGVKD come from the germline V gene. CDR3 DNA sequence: TGTGCCATCAGAGCGAATGGAAACACCATATATTTT. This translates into CAIRANGNTIYF.

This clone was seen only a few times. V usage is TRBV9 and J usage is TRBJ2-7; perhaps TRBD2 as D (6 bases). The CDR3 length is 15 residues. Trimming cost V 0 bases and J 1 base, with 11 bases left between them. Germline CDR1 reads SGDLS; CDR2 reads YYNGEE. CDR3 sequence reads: CASSVGGVSSYEQYF. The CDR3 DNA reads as TGTGCCAGCAGCGTAGGGGGGGTAAGTTCCTACGAGCAGTACTTC. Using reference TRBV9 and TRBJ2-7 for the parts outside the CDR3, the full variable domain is DSGVTQTPKHLITATGQRVTLRCSPRSGDLSVYWYQQSLDQGLQFLIQYYNGEERAKGNILERFSAQQFPDLHSELNLSSLELGDSALYFCASSVGGVSSYEQYFGPGTRLTVT.

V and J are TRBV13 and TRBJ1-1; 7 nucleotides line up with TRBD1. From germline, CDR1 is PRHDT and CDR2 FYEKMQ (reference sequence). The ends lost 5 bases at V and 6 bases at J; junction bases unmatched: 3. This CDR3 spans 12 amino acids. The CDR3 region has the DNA TGTGCCAGCAGCCCAGGACAGGCTGAAGCTTTCTTT. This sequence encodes CASSPGQAEAFF.

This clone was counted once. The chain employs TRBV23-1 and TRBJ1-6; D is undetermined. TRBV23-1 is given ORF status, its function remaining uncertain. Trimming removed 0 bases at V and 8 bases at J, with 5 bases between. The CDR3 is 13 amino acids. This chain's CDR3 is CASSQSADSPLHF. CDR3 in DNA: TGCGCCAGCAGTCAATCCGCAGATTCACCCCTCCACTTT.

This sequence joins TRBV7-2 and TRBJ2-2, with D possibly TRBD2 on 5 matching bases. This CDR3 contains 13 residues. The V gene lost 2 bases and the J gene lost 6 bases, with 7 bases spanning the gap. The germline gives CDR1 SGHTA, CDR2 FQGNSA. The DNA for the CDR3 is TGTGCCAGCAGCTTATCCGGGGCCGGGGAGCTGTTTTTT. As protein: CASSLSGAGELFF.

CDR3 sequence (DNA): TGTGCCAGCAGTTCAATTCAGCGTGGCGAGCAGTACTTC. It translates to CASSSIQRGEQYF. The rearrangement links TRBV28 to TRBJ2-7; the D is unclear. This CDR3 has 13 residues. The germline V gene has CDR1 MDHEN and CDR2 SYDVKM. V was pared by 4 bases and J by 6 bases, with 13 bases between. The full variable domain, completed using reference TRBV28 and TRBJ2-7, is DVKVTQSSRYLVKRTGEKVFLECVQDMDHENMFWYRQDPGLGLRLIYFSYDVKMKEKGDIPEGYSVSREKKERFSLILESASTNQTSMYLCASSSIQRGEQYFGPGTRLTVT.

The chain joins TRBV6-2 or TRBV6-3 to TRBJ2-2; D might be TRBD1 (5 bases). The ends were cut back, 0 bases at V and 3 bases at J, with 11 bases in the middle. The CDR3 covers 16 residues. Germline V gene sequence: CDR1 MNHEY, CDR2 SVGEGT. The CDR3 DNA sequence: TGTGCCAGCAGTTACTCGAAGGGGTTCGACACCGGGGAGCTGTTTTTT. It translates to CASSYSKGFDTGELFF.

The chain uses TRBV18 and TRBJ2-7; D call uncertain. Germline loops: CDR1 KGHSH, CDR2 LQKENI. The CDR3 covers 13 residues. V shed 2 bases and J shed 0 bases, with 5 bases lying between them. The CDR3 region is CASSPGGSYEQYF. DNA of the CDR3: TGTGCCAGCTCACCAGGCGGCTCCTACGAGCAGTACTTC.

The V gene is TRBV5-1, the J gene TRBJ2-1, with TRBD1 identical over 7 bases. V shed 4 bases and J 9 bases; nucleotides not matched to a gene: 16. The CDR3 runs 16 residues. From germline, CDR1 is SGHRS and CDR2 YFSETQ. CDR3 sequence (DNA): TGCGCCAGCAGCCCGACAGGGTCGAGACAGAGGGCTGAGCAGTTCTTC. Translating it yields CASSPTGSRQRAEQFF. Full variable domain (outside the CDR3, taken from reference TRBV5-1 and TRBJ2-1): KAGVTQTPRYLIKTRGQQVTLSCSPISGHRSVSWYQQTPGQGLQFLFEYFSETQRNKGNFPGRFSGRQFSNSRSEMNVSTLELGDSALYLCASSPTGSRQRAEQFFGPGTRLTVL.

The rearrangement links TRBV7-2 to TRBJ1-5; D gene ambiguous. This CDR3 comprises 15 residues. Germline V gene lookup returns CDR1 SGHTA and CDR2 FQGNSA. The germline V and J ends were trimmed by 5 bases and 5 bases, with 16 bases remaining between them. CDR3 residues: CASSAHPSPDQPQHF. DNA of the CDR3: TGTGCCAGCAGCGCACATCCATCTCCCGATCAGCCCCAGCATTTT.

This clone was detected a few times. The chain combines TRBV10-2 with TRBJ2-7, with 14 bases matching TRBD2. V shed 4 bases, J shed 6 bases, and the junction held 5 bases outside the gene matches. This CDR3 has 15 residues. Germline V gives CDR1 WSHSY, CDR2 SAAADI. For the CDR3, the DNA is TGCGCCAGCAGTGTGGGACTAGCGGGGGTTGGCGAGCAGTACTTC. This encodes CASSVGLAGVGEQYF.

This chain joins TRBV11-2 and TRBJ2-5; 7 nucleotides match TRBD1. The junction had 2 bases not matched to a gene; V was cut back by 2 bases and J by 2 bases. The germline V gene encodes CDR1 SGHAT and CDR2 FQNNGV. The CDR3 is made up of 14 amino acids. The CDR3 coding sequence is TGTGCCAGCAGCTTAAACAGGGGTCAAGAGACCCAGTACTTC. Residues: CASSLNRGQETQYF.